This T cell receptor beta chain was found in a study of persistence of HIV-infected CD4 T cells. Findings of the study overall: Degenerate expanded CDR3beta sequences were enriched among CMV- and Gag-responding cells.

The libraries were made with immunoSEQ version 4 in survey mode. Clones were read by immunoSEQ multiplex PCR, and TCRdb kept only the in-frame ones, dropping some. The table includes some 32,000 clones, about four fifths detected once. As for this clone: Its antigen is undetermined.

The stimulus was an HIV-1 Gag 15-mer peptide pool, about 1 ug/peptide/mL. CD40L/CD69 double-negative CD45RO-high memory CD4+ T cells were collected. Plasma HIV-1 RNA stayed below 50 copies/mL for at least 4 years. The CDR3 length is 15 residues. Per the germline V gene, CDR1 is MNHEY and CDR2 is SVGAGI. Trimming removed 6 bases at V and 0 bases at J, with 12 bases between. The source was CD4+ T cells sorted from PBMCs after roughly 18-hour stimulation, collected from a patient who received antiretroviral therapy. This chain uses TRBV6-5 with TRBJ1-3; D unresolved. This sequence originates from an adult woman with HIV who was CMV-seropositive. CDR3 nucleotides: TGTGCCAGCAGCACCGACCCTTACTCTGGAAACACCATATATTTT. This encodes CASSTDPYSGNTIYF.